The 5 T cell receptor beta chains listed next were all sequenced from one sample in a study of Ad26.COV2.S vaccination and SARS-CoV-2 variants. Profiling relied on immunoSEQ multiplex PCR, and the TCRdb table lists in-frame clones only, not all of them. The sample records a few hundred thousand clones, around 87% being singletons. Regarding treatment: about 20 received Ad26.COV2.S at low or high dose, single or two shots; roughly five received placebo; per-sample allocation not given. Day 63 after the first injection of vaccine or placebo was the sampling time. The starting material was peripheral blood, obtained in a trial of Ad26.COV2.S vaccine versus placebo. These receptors came from a person aged 18-65 years who received the Ad26.COV2.S COVID-19 vaccine or a placebo.

The chain joins TRBV27 to TRBJ2-7; D remains unclear. CDR1 is MNHEY and CDR2 is SMNVEV in the germline V gene (reference sequence). The V gene lost 6 bases and the J gene lost 2 bases, with 8 bases spanning the gap. This CDR3 has 12 amino acids. In DNA, the CDR3 is TGTGCCAGCAGGGATGACACCTACGAGCAGTACTTC. It codes for CASRDDTYEQYF.

This chain connects TRBV27 to TRBJ1-2, with TRBD1 as a possible D gene (5 bases). This CDR3 comprises 15 residues. Germline V lookup: CDR1 MNHEY, CDR2 SMNVEV (reference sequence). V was cut by 2 bases and J by 2 bases, with 12 bases left in between. The CDR3 DNA is TGTGCCAGCAGTTTAATTCCAGGGAGGAACTATGGCTACACCTTC. Translated, it gives CASSLIPGRNYGYTF.

The genes are TRBV9 and TRBJ2-5; 7 bases match TRBD1. Trimming at V came to 5 bases and at J to 3 bases, leaving 4 bases not matched to a gene. Per germline, CDR1 SGDLS and CDR2 YYNGEE. This CDR3 comprises 13 residues. CDR3 amino acids: CASRGQVEETQYF. As DNA, the CDR3 is TGTGCCAGCAGAGGACAGGTGGAAGAGACCCAGTACTTC.

The chain combines TRBV19 with TRBJ1-1; 9 bases align to TRBD1. Germline CDR1 is LNHDA and CDR2 is SQIVND (reference sequence). The CDR3 is 13 residues long. Unmatched junction bases numbered 3, after V lost 6 bases and J lost 4 bases. As DNA, the CDR3 is TGTGCCAGTAGCCAACAGGGGGCCACTGAAGCTTTCTTT. Amino acids: CASSQQGATEAFF. Variable domain in full (rest from reference TRBV19 and TRBJ1-1): DGGITQSPKYLFRKEGQNVTLSCEQNLNHDAMYWYRQDPGQGLRLIYYSQIVNDFQKGDIAEGYSVSREKKESFPLTVTSAQKNPTAFYLCASSQQGATEAFFGQGTRLTVV.

This chain connects TRBV18 to TRBJ1-5; 7 bases are shared with TRBD1. The CDR3 is 17 residues long. J lost 4 bases, V lost 4 bases, and 13 bases had no gene match. Germline CDR1 KGHSH, CDR2 LQKENI. In DNA form, the CDR3 reads TGTGCCAGCTCACTCCGAGGGACGGGACAGAATAATCAGCCCCAGCATTTT. It codes for CASSLRGTGQNNQPQHF. Full variable domain (rest looked up from reference TRBV18 and TRBJ1-5): NAGVMQNPRHLVRRRGQEARLRCSPMKGHSHVYWYRQLPEEGLKFMVYLQKENIIDESGMPKERFSAEFPKEGPSILRIQQVVRGDSAAYFCASSLRGTGQNNQPQHFGDGTRLSIL.